This TCR beta chain was retrieved from a study of T cells in localized non-small cell lung cancer. Study-level results: Uninvolved nearby lung showed the greatest T cell clonality, exceeding that found in tumor. For the top 100 tumor clones, a median roughly 56 also appeared in adjacent lung.

TCRdb's copy holds only in-frame clones and misses some; the assay was immunoSEQ multiplex PCR. The sample yields some 6,300 clones, roughly 43% seen once. This CDR3 is built from 12 residues. The germline V gene encodes CDR1 MDHEN and CDR2 SYDVKM. V lost 7 bases, J lost 3 bases, and 3 bases stayed unmatched. Comments on this clone: Its antigen is undetermined.

The TCR comes from a woman aged 35 to 70 with stage II squamous cell lung carcinoma. This sequence joins TRBV28 and TRBJ2-7; 7 bases align to TRBD1. Sequences were derived from lung tumor tissue, sampled before any cancer treatment. The CDR3 protein is CASTRGSYEQYF. The CDR3 DNA sequence: TGTGCCAGCACCAGGGGGAGCTACGAGCAGTACTTC.